This TCR beta chain comes out of a study of post-analysis software for immune sequencing data. Whole-study findings and limits: Patients had higher frequencies than controls of five TRBV segments, including TRBV5-6, TRBV5-1 and TRBV20-1.

Unique molecular identifiers tagged the TCR beta cDNA libraries. TCRdb itself ran the PCR reads through MiXCR, one entry per CDR3 protein. Of around 250,000 distinct CDR3 sequences listed, approximately 34% are singletons. Germline CDR1 SGHRS, CDR2 YFSETQ. Trimming took 2 bases from V and 2 from J, leaving 6 bases between them. The CDR3 length is 13 residues. The table lists this clonotype with many counts. Antigen specificity is unknown. The chain combines TRBV5-1 with TRBJ2-3; D is ambiguous. Sample: blood. The source of this sequence is a girl between 5 and 17 years old with multiple sclerosis. The CDR3 reads CASSFVSTDTQYF. The CDR3 DNA sequence: TGCGCCAGCAGCTTCGTCTCCACAGATACGCAGTATTTT.